The present T cell receptor beta chain was sequenced within a study of blood T cell repertoires in COVID-19. Authors' analysis steps: From reference gene primer amplification, estimates of nucleated cell counts were derived. Profiled with immunoSEQ multiplex PCR; TCRdb holds only in-frame clones, not every one. V and J calls plus clone size are reproduced from that table; the DNA served to infer D and trimming. The table has roughly 70,000 clones, over 75% seen once. The material sequenced was peripheral blood. This receptor was taken from a human donor in a cohort sampled during active COVID-19.

The CDR3 nucleotides are TGTGCCAGTTCACAAGAGACCCAGTACTTC. Amino acids: CASSQETQYF. V is TRBV28 and J is TRBJ2-5; D not resolved. Trimming left V 9 bases short and J 2 bases short, with 4 bases between. The CDR3 is made up of 10 amino acids. Germline V gives CDR1 MDHEN, CDR2 SYDVKM.